A single sample gave rise to the 21 T cell receptor beta chains below, sequenced in a study of T cell repertoires in cytomegalovirus infection. TCRdb passed the reads through MiXCR, listing each CDR3 protein once. The table has approximately 550,000 distinct CDR3 sequences, approximately 15% seen once. The material sequenced was CD8+ T cells from PBMCs. The source of these receptors is a human donor in good health (CMV status not recorded). Some clones in this sample may be carry-over from other donors' samples.

This clonotype was observed at least ten times. Here the CDR3 DNA reads TGTGCCAGCAGCCTCACACGGGGAAGTGAGCAGTTCTTC. Its protein product is CASSLTRGSEQFF. The chain links TRBV14 to TRBJ2-1, with TRBD2 as a possible D gene (5 bases). The CDR3 is 13 amino acids. Germline CDR1 reads SGHDN; CDR2 reads FVKESK. V was pared by 4 bases and J by 9 bases, with 13 bases between.

The chain links TRBV27 to TRBJ1-2; TRBD1 might be the D (6 bases). CDR3 length equals 14 residues. Germline loops: CDR1 MNHEY, CDR2 SMNVEV (reference sequence). Trimming shortened V by 8 bases and J by 7 bases, and 20 bases separated the two germline ends. CDR3 region: CASGRIRGPSGYTF. The CDR3, as DNA: TGTGCCAGCGGTAGAATTCGGGGGCCTTCTGGCTACACCTTC.

This clonotype was counted ten times or more. This chain links TRBV27 with TRBJ1-1; 8 positions match TRBD1. Germline CDR1 reads MNHEY; CDR2 reads SMNVEV (reference sequence). The CDR3 sequence is 15 residues long. V was clipped by 5 bases and J by 0 bases; unmatched bases: 5. The CDR3 DNA reads TGTGCCAGCAGTCCACTACAGGGGGTGAACACTGAAGCTTTCTTT. Residues: CASSPLQGVNTEAFF.

On this clonotype: A much larger clone differs by one base, so this may be a read error. CDR3 region: CASSPPRTGGNQPQHF. As DNA, the CDR3 is TGTGCCAGCAGCCCACCCCGGACAGGGGGCAATCAGCCCCAGCATTTT. The chain couples TRBV7-2 to TRBJ1-5; the match to TRBD1 covers 9 bases. The V segment lost 5 bases and the J segment 2 bases; nucleotides outside the gene matches: 7. The CDR3 sequence is 16 residues long. CDR1 is SGHTA and CDR2 is FQGNSA in the germline V gene.

The sample holds a few counts of this clonotype. One end of the junction does not line up with germline, which may come from a read error. The chain couples TRBV7-3 to TRBJ2-7, with D perhaps TRBD2 (5 bases). The CDR3 covers 17 residues. Germline V lookup: CDR1 SGHTA, CDR2 FQGTGA. The CDR3 loop is CASRLRGGSASSYEQYF. The CDR3 DNA reads as TGTGCCAGCAGGTTAAGAGGTGGTAGCGCTAGCTCCTACGAGCAGTACTTC.

The V call is TRBV9, the J call TRBJ1-1, with unresolved D. CDR3 length equals 14 residues. CDR1 and CDR2 (germline): SGDLS, YYNGEE. V lost 6 bases to trimming and J lost 4 bases, with 16 bases between them. CDR3 amino acids: CASTREGMSTEAFF. The CDR3 nucleotides are TGTGCCAGCACCCGGGAGGGTATGAGCACTGAAGCTTTCTTT.

Ten or more counts support this clonotype. The chain's CDR3 is CASSVSPGSGANVLTF. The CDR3 DNA reads as TGTGCCAGCAGTGTCTCTCCGGGCTCTGGGGCCAACGTCCTGACTTTC. The V gene is TRBV2, the J gene TRBJ2-6; D uncertain. Trimming left V 4 bases short and J 0 bases short, with 10 bases between. CDR1 is SNHLY and CDR2 is FYNNEI in the germline V gene. The CDR3 contains 16 residues.

This clonotype was found many times. This chain uses TRBV6-2 or TRBV6-3 with TRBJ2-7, with D perhaps matching TRBD2 (6 bases). V was trimmed by 4 bases and J by 2 bases, leaving 18 bases between them. CDR1 MNHEY and CDR2 SVGEGT come from the germline V gene. The CDR3 sequence is 16 residues long. CDR3 amino acids: CASSFSPTGGAYEQYF. The CDR3 nucleotides are TGTGCCAGCAGTTTTTCACCGACCGGGGGAGCCTACGAGCAGTACTTC.

There are a few counts of this clonotype. V and J are TRBV9 and TRBJ1-4; 10 nucleotides agree with TRBD1. V trimming: 1 base; J trimming: 0 bases; junction bases outside the gene matches: 9. Germline lookup yields CDR1 SGDLS and CDR2 YYNGEE. The length of the CDR3 is 19 residues. CDR3: CASSVSPSGQGATNEKLFF. As DNA, the CDR3 is TGTGCCAGCAGCGTATCACCATCAGGACAGGGGGCAACTAATGAAAAACTGTTTTTT.

This clonotype turned up a few times. The CDR3 is CASSPVMVQGTDTQYF. The CDR3 region has the DNA TGTGCCAGCAGCCCCGTTATGGTACAGGGCACAGATACGCAGTATTTT. V gene TRBV28 combines with J gene TRBJ2-3; tentative D call: TRBD1 (5 bases). The V end was cut by 6 bases, the J end by 1 base, with 17 bases between. The CDR3 is 16 residues long. Germline V gene sequence: CDR1 MDHEN, CDR2 SYDVKM. Full variable domain (outside the CDR3, taken from reference TRBV28 and TRBJ2-3): DVKVTQSSRYLVKRTGEKVFLECVQDMDHENMFWYRQDPGLGLRLIYFSYDVKMKEKGDIPEGYSVSREKKERFSLILESASTNQTSMYLCASSPVMVQGTDTQYFGPGTRLTVL.

This clonotype was counted between two and nine times. The rearrangement links TRBV10-2 to TRBJ2-7; 15 bases align to TRBD2. The germline V gene encodes CDR1 WSHSY and CDR2 SAAADI. This CDR3 spans 17 amino acids. The V gene end was trimmed by 10 bases and the J gene end by 1 base; junction bases not matched to a gene: 11. The CDR3 DNA is TGCGCCACTGGATCCGGACTAGCGGGAGGGCCTTCCTACGAGCAGTACTTC. Protein product: CATGSGLAGGPSYEQYF.

In its sample, this clonotype was seen a few times. The chain combines TRBV20-1 with TRBJ1-4; D is unclear. Germline-derived CDR1 and CDR2 are DFQATT and SNEGSKA (reference sequence). The CDR3 contains 15 residues. The V gene lost 0 bases and the J gene lost 2 bases, with 10 bases spanning the gap. In nucleotides, the CDR3 is TGCAGTGCTAGAGACGGAGGCGGGACTAATGAAAAACTGTTTTTT. This sequence encodes CSARDGGGTNEKLFF.

This sequence joins TRBV6-6 and TRBJ1-6; D possibly corresponds to TRBD1 (6 bases). V was clipped by 6 bases and J by 6 bases, with 15 bases between them. The germline V gene has CDR1 MNHNY and CDR2 SVGAGI (reference sequence). The CDR3 runs 15 residues. DNA for the CDR3: TGTGCCAGCAGGGGGGGGGCCGACGCTAATTCACCCCTCCACTTT. Translating it yields CASRGGADANSPLHF.

The chain recombines TRBV20-1 with TRBJ1-1, with a tentative D call TRBD1 (5 bases). There are 11 residues in the CDR3. Germline lookup yields CDR1 DFQATT and CDR2 SNEGSKA (reference sequence). V was clipped by 5 bases and J by 9 bases, with 13 bases between them. CDR3 sequence reads: CSASGGIQAFF. In DNA form, the CDR3 reads TGCAGTGCTTCTGGGGGAATCCAAGCTTTCTTT.

This clonotype was picked up a small number of times. The rearrangement joins TRBV28 to TRBJ2-1, with TRBD2 matching 8 bases. The germline V gene encodes CDR1 MDHEN and CDR2 SYDVKM. This CDR3 has 15 amino acids. The V segment lost 3 bases and the J segment 6 bases; nucleotides outside the gene matches: 7. The CDR3 spells CASSFSGTLGNEQFF. CDR3 sequence (DNA): TGTGCCAGCAGTTTTAGCGGGACCCTTGGCAATGAGCAGTTCTTC.

The rearrangement links TRBV14 to TRBJ1-6; D may be TRBD1 (6 bases). The CDR3 consists of 14 residues. V dropped 3 bases and J dropped 7 bases, with 10 bases sitting between them. CDR1 is SGHDN and CDR2 is FVKESK in the germline V gene. The CDR3 DNA follows: TGTGCCAGCAGCCATCAGGGGTTCAATTCACCCCTCCACTTT. Translated, it gives CASSHQGFNSPLHF.

This clonotype was detected many times. The chain uses TRBV7-9 and TRBJ2-1; the match to TRBD1 covers 9 bases. From germline, CDR1 is SEHNR and CDR2 FQNEAQ (reference sequence). CDR3 length: 15 residues. With 5 bases clipped from V and 8 bases from J, the junction kept 10 bases outside the gene matches. CDR3 DNA: TGTGCCAGCAGCGACTCCGGGACAGGGAAGGATGAGCAGTTCTTC. Translating it yields CASSDSGTGKDEQFF.

Remarks on this clonotype: At one end the junction does not follow the germline gene, possibly because of a read error. This rearrangement joins TRBV27 to TRBJ2-3; 12 bases match TRBD2. Per germline, CDR1 MNHEY and CDR2 SMNVEV (reference sequence). There are 15 residues in the CDR3. The CDR3 DNA reads as TGTGCCAGAAGTTTCCTAGCGGGGGGGCCAGATACGCAGTATTTT. This gives the protein CARSFLAGGPDTQYF.

This clonotype was observed at least ten times. The J gene is TRBJ1-2, the V gene TRBV27; weak D call: TRBD1 (6 bases). This CDR3 comprises 13 residues. V was cut by 2 bases and J by 7 bases, with 11 bases left in between. The germline V gene encodes CDR1 MNHEY and CDR2 SMNVEV (reference sequence). The CDR3 nucleotides read TGTGCCAGCAGTTTACGTGGGGGGCCTGGCTACACCTTC. Protein product: CASSLRGGPGYTF.

In this sample, this clonotype turned up many times. The chain joins TRBV28 to TRBJ2-1, with 16 bases fitting TRBD2. V shed 8 bases, J shed 7 bases, and the junction held 8 bases outside the gene matches. CDR1 and CDR2 from the germline V gene are MDHEN and SYDVKM. The CDR3 contains 16 residues. CDR3 nucleotide sequence: TGTGCCAGCGGCGCGGGACTAGCGGGGGGGGTGAATGAGCAGTTCTTC. Translated, it gives CASGAGLAGGVNEQFF. Together with reference TRBV28 and TRBJ2-1, the CDR3 gives the full variable domain: DVKVTQSSRYLVKRTGEKVFLECVQDMDHENMFWYRQDPGLGLRLIYFSYDVKMKEKGDIPEGYSVSREKKERFSLILESASTNQTSMYLCASGAGLAGGVNEQFFGPGTRLTVL.

V and J are TRBV30 and TRBJ1-2, with D possibly TRBD1 on 5 matching bases. Germline CDR1 is GTSNPN and CDR2 is SVGIG (reference sequence). V was clipped by 0 bases and J by 6 bases, with 11 bases between them. This CDR3 has 13 amino acids. For the CDR3, the DNA is TGTGCCTGGAGTGTACAAGACAGCGATGGCTACACCTTC. Translated: CAWSVQDSDGYTF.